This T cell receptor beta chain was observed in a study of T cells in Graves' hyperthyroidism and ophthalmopathy. Study-level results: Ophthalmopathy was told apart from stable hyperthyroidism by a 13 V-J model.

The CDR3 consists of 14 residues. V lost 8 bases and J lost 0, with 16 bases in between. The germline V gene encodes CDR1 SQVTM and CDR2 ANQGSEA. Authors of the study amplified TCR beta CDR3 regions from RNA transcripts. TCR CDR3 regions were first amplified by RT-PCR with HTBI primers. A single record per CDR3 protein comes from TCRdb applying MiXCR to the multiplex PCR reads. Of approximately 500,000 distinct CDR3 sequences listed, 35% to 55% are singletons. About this clonotype itself: Its antigen is as yet unknown.

Diagnostic assessment was based on clinical symptoms, serum thyroxine and TRAb, thyroid ultrasound and orbital computed tomography. The receptor was derived from a woman between 18 and 29 years old with Graves' hyperthyroidism. Input material: peripheral blood or thyroid tissue (not recorded which). The chain recombines TRBV29-1 with TRBJ1-1; D is perhaps TRBD1 (5 bases). CDR3 sequence: CSSPGKSMNTEAFF. As DNA, the CDR3 is TGCAGCAGTCCAGGGAAATCCATGAACACTGAAGCTTTCTTT. Together with reference TRBV29-1 and TRBJ1-1, the CDR3 gives the full variable domain: SAVISQKPSRDICQRGTSLTIQCQVDSQVTMMFWYRQQPGQSLTLIATANQGSEATYESGFVIDKFPISRPNLTFSTLTVSNMSPEDSSIYLCSSPGKSMNTEAFFGQGTRLTVV.